Below, one T cell receptor (beta chain) is given with its context. Antigen specificity is unknown. Analysis merged second doses at about 4 or about 12 weeks. TCRdb keeps only in-frame clones here, not all; method: immunoSEQ multiplex PCR. Among 100,000 to 150,000 clones, roughly 93% were seen once, and the ten largest hold approximately 0.98%. This specimen comes from a study of T cell responses to AZD1222 COVID-19 vaccine. Whole-study findings and limits: Breadth and depth of Spike-specific TCRs rose after two AZD1222 doses. Without day 14 samples, only post-peak T cell repertoires were studied. White British donors predominated, females outnumbered males, and clonal diversity was possibly underestimated.

This TCR was recovered from an adult who received the AZD1222 COVID-19 vaccine. The sequenced sample was peripheral blood, obtained 28 days after the second AZD1222 dose.

CDR3 in amino acids: CASSLEPNSPLHF. The CDR3 DNA follows: TGTGCCAGCAGCTTAGAACCAAATTCACCCCTCCACTTT. V is TRBV7-3 and J is TRBJ1-6; D ambiguous. CDR1 and CDR2 (germline): SGHTA, FQGTGA. CDR3 length: 13 residues. V lost 2 bases to trimming and J lost 7 bases, with 6 bases between them.